Each of the 24 T cell receptor beta chains below was sequenced from the same sample in a study of early T cells in non-severe SARS-CoV-2 infection. TCRdb re-analysed the 5' RACE reads in MiXCR, keeping a single row per CDR3 protein. Among about 57,000 distinct CDR3 sequences listed, roughly 10% were seen once. The source material was whole blood. These receptors were taken from an adult who was a healthcare worker with PCR-confirmed SARS-CoV-2 infection or an uninfected control (not recorded which).

V gene TRBV7-9 combines with J gene TRBJ2-3; 7 positions match TRBD1. Trimming removed 4 bases from V and 0 bases from J; junction bases left unmatched: 7. This CDR3 has 16 amino acids. The germline gives CDR1 SEHNR, CDR2 FQNEAQ (reference sequence). The CDR3 nucleotides read TGTGCCAGCAGCTGGAAGAAGACAGGGAGCACAGATACGCAGTATTTT. This sequence encodes CASSWKKTGSTDTQYF.

There are many counts of this clonotype. V is TRBV12-3 or TRBV12-4 and J is TRBJ2-7; D uncertain. V shed 6 bases and J shed 0 bases, with 15 bases lying between them. The CDR3 is 15 residues long. The chain's CDR3 is CASRALLSSSYEQYF. In nucleotides, the CDR3 is TGTGCCAGCAGGGCTCTCCTATCAAGCTCCTACGAGCAGTACTTC.

This clonotype was observed at least ten times. The chain joins TRBV27 to TRBJ2-1; no clear D gene. The CDR3 has 13 residues. The germline V gene has CDR1 MNHEY and CDR2 SMNVEV (reference sequence). V was cut by 3 bases and J by 6 bases, with 9 bases left in between. Here the CDR3 DNA reads TGTGCCAGCAGTTTCAATCCCCCCAATGAGCAGTTCTTC. Its protein is CASSFNPPNEQFF.

The chain employs TRBV20-1 and TRBJ2-6, with 7 bases identical to TRBD1. CDR1 DFQATT and CDR2 SNEGSKA come from the germline V gene (reference sequence). This CDR3 has 14 amino acids. V lost 6 bases and J lost 1; bases outside the gene matches: 3. The DNA for the CDR3 is TGCAGTGCCCAGGGGGAATCTGGGGCCAACGTCCTGACTTTC. Translation: CSAQGESGANVLTF.

A note on this clonotype: The junction departs from the called germline gene at one end, perhaps through a read error. The V gene is TRBV7-7, the J gene TRBJ2-6; 7 nucleotides line up with TRBD1. Germline V gene data show CDR1 as SSHAT and CDR2 as FNYEAQ (reference sequence). The CDR3 contains 18 residues. The CDR3 protein is CASSLGQAIDSGANVLTF. CDR3 DNA sequence: TGTGCTAGCAGCCTTGGACAGGCGATAGACTCTGGGGCCAACGTCCTGACTTTC.

This clonotype appeared many times. This chain links TRBV11-3 with TRBJ2-1; D remains unclear. With 3 bases removed from V and 0 bases from J, the gap between germline ends came to 6 bases. From germline, CDR1 is SGHNT and CDR2 YENEEA. The CDR3 is 14 residues long. This chain's CDR3 is CASSLGNSYNEQFF. The CDR3 DNA is TGTGCCAGCAGCTTGGGGAACTCCTACAATGAGCAGTTCTTC.

This clonotype came up many times. The gene calls are TRBV27 and TRBJ2-3, with a possible D match to TRBD1 (6 bases). Per germline, CDR1 MNHEY and CDR2 SMNVEV (reference sequence). V was clipped by 6 bases and J by 2 bases, with 12 bases between them. This CDR3 is built from 14 residues. CDR3 amino acids: CASSTGPPTDTQYF. Here the CDR3 DNA reads TGTGCCAGCAGCACAGGGCCCCCCACAGATACGCAGTATTTT.

The table lists this clonotype with many counts. The rearrangement links TRBV30 to TRBJ1-6, with 8 positions matching TRBD1. J gave up 1 base and V 3 bases, and 14 bases lay outside the gene matches. CDR1 is GTSNPN, CDR2 SVGIG, per germline (reference sequence). The CDR3 runs to 19 residues. This CDR3 reads CAWRTQGVMSSSYNSPLHF. The CDR3 coding sequence is TGTGCCTGGAGGACACAGGGGGTGATGAGTAGTTCCTATAATTCACCCCTCCACTTT. The full variable domain, in which reference TRBV30 and TRBJ1-6 provide the parts outside the CDR3, is SQTIHQWPATLVQPVGSPLSLECTVEGTSNPNLYWYRQAAGRGLQLLFYSVGIGQISSEVPQNLSASRPQDRQFILSSKKLLLSDSGFYLCAWRTQGVMSSSYNSPLHFGNGTRLTVT.

This chain connects TRBV18 to TRBJ2-7, with D perhaps matching TRBD1 (5 bases). Trimming pared 3 bases from V and 6 bases from J, leaving 9 bases between. The CDR3 sequence is 12 residues long. The germline CDR1 and CDR2 sequences are KGHSH and LQKENI. The CDR3 here is CASSPRDSEQYF. The CDR3 region has the DNA TGTGCCAGCTCACCCAGGGATAGCGAGCAGTACTTC.

At least ten counts were recorded for this clonotype. This chain uses TRBV6-2 or TRBV6-3 with TRBJ1-1; D remains unclear. Germline V gene lookup returns CDR1 MNHEY and CDR2 SVGEGT. CDR3 length: 12 amino acids. V lost 8 bases to trimming and J lost 0 bases, with 7 bases between them. This CDR3 is CASGPLNTEAFF. CDR3 sequence (DNA): TGTGCCAGCGGCCCCCTGAACACTGAAGCTTTCTTT.

This clonotype was detected a few times. The chain uses TRBV29-1 and TRBJ2-1; 10 nucleotides match TRBD1. With V trimmed by 6 bases and J by 0 bases, 2 bases remained unmatched. The CDR3 is 14 residues long. The germline gives CDR1 SQVTM, CDR2 ANQGSEA. The CDR3: CSVRDRGSYNEQFF. DNA for the CDR3: TGCAGCGTCCGGGACAGGGGCTCCTACAATGAGCAGTTCTTC.

This chain connects TRBV7-6 to TRBJ1-2; a possible D gene is TRBD1 (5 bases). V was shortened by 5 bases and J by 5 bases, with 21 bases between the two germline ends. Germline V gene data show CDR1 as SGHVS and CDR2 as FNYEAQ. This CDR3 region has 16 residues. CDR3 region: CASSPTPGPRGYGYTF. The CDR3 nucleotides read TGTGCCAGCAGCCCCACCCCAGGTCCGAGGGGTTATGGCTACACCTTC.

At least ten counts were recorded for this clonotype. J is TRBJ2-5 and V is TRBV20-1; TRBD1 agrees at 7 bases. This CDR3 spans 14 amino acids. In germline, CDR1 is DFQATT, CDR2 SNEGSKA (reference sequence). The trim removed 3 bases at V and 6 bases at J, leaving 10 bases unmatched. The CDR3 coding sequence is TGCAGTGCTAGTCAGCCAGGGGGATTGAAGACCCAGTACTTC. This sequence encodes CSASQPGGLKTQYF.

Only a few counts were recorded for this clonotype. The chain employs TRBV12-3 or TRBV12-4 and TRBJ2-2; TRBD2 matches 7 bases. The CDR3 contains 14 residues. V gave up 3 bases and J gave up 7 bases; unmatched junction bases: 5. This chain's CDR3 is CASSFRGSGGELFF. The CDR3 DNA follows: TGTGCCAGCAGTTTTCGCGGGAGTGGCGGGGAGCTGTTTTTT.

This clonotype was seen only a few times. The chain couples TRBV3-1 to TRBJ2-2; 8 nucleotides match TRBD2. Germline assignment: CDR1 LGHDT and CDR2 YNNKEL (reference sequence). The V gene end was trimmed by 5 bases and the J gene end by 1 base; junction bases not matched to a gene: 9. The CDR3 has 17 amino acids. Here the CDR3 DNA reads TGTGCCAGCAGCAATCAGCGGGAGAGTAAGAACACCGGGGAGCTGTTTTTT. Protein product: CASSNQRESKNTGELFF.

This clonotype appeared a single time. The chain joins TRBV29-1 to TRBJ2-1; D gene uncertain. V lost 1 base and J lost 0, with 10 bases in between. CDR1 is SQVTM and CDR2 is ANQGSEA in the germline V gene. This CDR3 has 15 residues. CDR3 DNA: TGCAGCGTTGAAGGAGGCCCAAGCTCCTACAATGAGCAGTTCTTC. This gives the protein CSVEGGPSSYNEQFF.

There are many counts of this clonotype. V and J are TRBV30 and TRBJ2-7; 7 bases are shared with TRBD1. There are 14 residues in the CDR3. V shed 2 bases and J 2 bases; nucleotides not matched to a gene: 6. Germline CDR1 and CDR2: GTSNPN and SVGIG (reference sequence). CDR3 sequence (DNA): TGTGCCTGGAGTAAAGGGACAGTAACCTACGAGCAGTACTTC. Translated, it gives CAWSKGTVTYEQYF. The full variable domain, in which reference TRBV30 and TRBJ2-7 provide the parts outside the CDR3, is SQTIHQWPATLVQPVGSPLSLECTVEGTSNPNLYWYRQAAGRGLQLLFYSVGIGQISSEVPQNLSASRPQDRQFILSSKKLLLSDSGFYLCAWSKGTVTYEQYFGPGTRLTVT.

This clonotype occurred many times. The V gene is TRBV7-3, the J gene TRBJ2-6; perhaps TRBD1 as D (6 bases). The ends were cut back, 5 bases at V and 0 bases at J, with 17 bases in the middle. Germline loops: CDR1 SGHTA, CDR2 FQGTGA. The CDR3 length is 18 residues. CDR3 DNA: TGTGCCAGCAGCCCTGGCGCAGGGGTTGGCTCTGGGGCCAACGTCCTGACTTTC. Amino acids: CASSPGAGVGSGANVLTF. Full variable domain (remainder filled in from reference TRBV7-3 and TRBJ2-6): GAGVSQTPSNKVTEKGKYVELRCDPISGHTALYWYRQSLGQGPEFLIYFQGTGAADDSGLPNDRFFAVRPEGSVSTLKIQRTERGDSAVYLCASSPGAGVGSGANVLTFGAGSRLTVL.

This clonotype was counted ten times or more. The rearrangement links TRBV9 to TRBJ1-6; D is undetermined. This CDR3 is built from 13 residues. CDR1 SGDLS and CDR2 YYNGEE come from the germline V gene. V was clipped by 0 bases and J by 15 bases, with 13 bases between them. CDR3 loop: CASSVESGLLLHF. CDR3 DNA sequence: TGTGCCAGCAGCGTAGAATCGGGCTTGCTCCTCCACTTT. Full variable domain (rest looked up from reference TRBV9 and TRBJ1-6): DSGVTQTPKHLITATGQRVTLRCSPRSGDLSVYWYQQSLDQGLQFLIQYYNGEERAKGNILERFSAQQFPDLHSELNLSSLELGDSALYFCASSVESGLLLHFGNGTRLTVT.

This clonotype has only a few counts. The chain employs TRBV3-1 and TRBJ2-7; 8 nucleotides align to TRBD1. The CDR3 length is 14 residues. Losses at the gene ends were 2 bases for V and 7 bases for J; bases not matched to a gene: 7. Looked up from germline, CDR1 is LGHDT and CDR2 is YNNKEL (reference sequence). CDR3 in amino acids: CASSQSGTGDEQYF. The CDR3 DNA follows: TGTGCCAGCAGCCAATCCGGGACAGGTGATGAGCAGTACTTC.

This clonotype was seen repeatedly, ten times or more. The chain is built from TRBV7-3 and TRBJ2-1, with 14 positions matching TRBD2. J gave up 4 bases and V 0 bases, and 14 bases lay outside the gene matches. The CDR3 spans 21 residues. Germline loops: CDR1 SGHTA, CDR2 FQGTGA. The chain's CDR3 is CASSLTSVGLAGGFGYNEQFF. The CDR3 nucleotides read TGTGCCAGCAGCTTAACGAGTGTCGGACTAGCGGGAGGATTTGGGTACAATGAGCAGTTCTTC.

To note about this clonotype: A read error may be the cause here, since a much bigger clone is one base away. The genes are TRBV6-6 and TRBJ2-1; D not resolved. CDR3 size: 16 residues. Germline lookup yields CDR1 MNHNY and CDR2 SVGAGI (reference sequence). The CDR3 loop is CASSYSSQIPYNQQFF. For the CDR3, the DNA is TGTGCCAGCAGTTACTCATCCCAGATTCCCTACAATCAGCAGTTCTTC.

This clonotype has a count of ten or more. V and J are TRBV19 and TRBJ2-5; the match to TRBD2 covers 8 bases. V gave up 3 bases and J gave up 4 bases; unmatched junction bases: 7. There are 15 residues in the CDR3. Germline CDR1 reads LNHDA; CDR2 reads SQIVND (reference sequence). The CDR3 sequence: CASSIQRELVETQYF. CDR3 nucleotide sequence: TGTGCCAGTAGTATCCAGCGGGAGCTTGTAGAGACCCAGTACTTC.

This clonotype is classed as medium-sized. The CDR3 reads CASSEPGATNEKLFF. CDR3 nucleotide sequence: TGTGCCAGCAGTGAACCCGGGGCCACTAATGAAAAACTGTTTTTT. The rearrangement links TRBV2 to TRBJ1-4; D is perhaps TRBD1 (5 bases). V was shortened by 2 bases and J by 2 bases, with 9 bases between the two germline ends. The germline gives CDR1 SNHLY, CDR2 FYNNEI. The CDR3 is 15 amino acids.